This T cell receptor beta chain derives from a study of cytomegalovirus exposure and HLA in healthy donors. Separation from the approximately 720-subject first cohort characterized the roughly 120-subject validation cohort, to which the donors belonged. Clones were read by immunoSEQ multiplex PCR, and TCRdb kept only the in-frame ones, dropping some. In the table there are about 130,000 clones, 80% to 90% of which are singletons. The CDR3 length is 17 residues. V dropped 3 bases and J dropped 4; count of bases not matched to a gene: 8. CDR1 and CDR2 from the germline V gene are SGDLS and YYNGEE. The rearrangement links TRBV9 to TRBJ2-5; 14 nucleotides align to TRBD2. This TCR came from a woman under 40 in good health and CMV-seropositive. Input material: PBMCs. The CDR3 is CASSARGTSGSRETQYF. The DNA of the CDR3 is TGTGCCAGCAGCGCGCGCGGGACTAGCGGGAGTCGAGAGACCCAGTACTTC.